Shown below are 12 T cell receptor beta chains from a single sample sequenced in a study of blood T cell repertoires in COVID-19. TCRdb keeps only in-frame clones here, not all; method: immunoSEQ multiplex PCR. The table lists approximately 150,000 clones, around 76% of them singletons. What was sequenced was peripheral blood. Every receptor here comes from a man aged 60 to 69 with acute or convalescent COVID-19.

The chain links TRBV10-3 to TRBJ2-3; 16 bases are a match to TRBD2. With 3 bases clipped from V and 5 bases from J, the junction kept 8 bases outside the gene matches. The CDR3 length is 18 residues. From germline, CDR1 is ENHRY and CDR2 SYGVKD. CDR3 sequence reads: CAISDPGLAGGPGDTQYF. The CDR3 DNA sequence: TGTGCCATCAGTGATCCGGGACTAGCGGGAGGGCCAGGAGATACGCAGTATTTT.

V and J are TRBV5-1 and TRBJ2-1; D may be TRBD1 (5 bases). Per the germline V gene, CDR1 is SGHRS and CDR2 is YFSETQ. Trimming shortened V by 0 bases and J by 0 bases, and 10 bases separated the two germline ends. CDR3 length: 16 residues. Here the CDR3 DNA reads TGCGCCAGCAGCTTGGGTAGGGGCGGCTCCTACAATGAGCAGTTCTTC. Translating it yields CASSLGRGGSYNEQFF.

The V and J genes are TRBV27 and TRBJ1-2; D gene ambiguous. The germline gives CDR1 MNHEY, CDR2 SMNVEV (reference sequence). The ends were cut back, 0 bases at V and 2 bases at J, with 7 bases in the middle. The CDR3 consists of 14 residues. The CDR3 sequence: CASSLSPGNYGYTF. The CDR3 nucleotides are TGTGCCAGCAGTTTATCCCCGGGGAACTATGGCTACACCTTC.

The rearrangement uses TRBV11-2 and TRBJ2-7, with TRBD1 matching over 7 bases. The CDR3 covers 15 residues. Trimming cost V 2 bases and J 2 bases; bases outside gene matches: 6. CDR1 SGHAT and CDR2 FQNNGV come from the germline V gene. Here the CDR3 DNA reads TGTGCCAGCAGCTTATTGTCCCAGGGGGCCTACGAGCAGTACTTC. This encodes CASSLLSQGAYEQYF.

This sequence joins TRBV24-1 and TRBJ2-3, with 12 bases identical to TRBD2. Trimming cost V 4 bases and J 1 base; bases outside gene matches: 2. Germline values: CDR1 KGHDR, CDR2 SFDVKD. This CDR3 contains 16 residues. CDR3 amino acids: CATSDRTSGGTDTQYF. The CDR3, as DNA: TGTGCCACCAGTGACCGGACTAGCGGGGGCACAGATACGCAGTATTTT.

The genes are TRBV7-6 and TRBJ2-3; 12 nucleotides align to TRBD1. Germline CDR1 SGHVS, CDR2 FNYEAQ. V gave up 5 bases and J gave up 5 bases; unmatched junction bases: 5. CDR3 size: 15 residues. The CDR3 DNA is TGTGCCAGCAGCCTGGGACAGGGGGCTGGAGATACGCAGTATTTT. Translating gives CASSLGQGAGDTQYF. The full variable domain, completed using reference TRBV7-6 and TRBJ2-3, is GAGVSQSPRYKVTKRGQDVALRCDPISGHVSLYWYRQALGQGPEFLTYFNYEAQQDKSGLPNDRFSAERPEGSISTLTIQRTEQRDSAMYRCASSLGQGAGDTQYFGPGTRLTVL.

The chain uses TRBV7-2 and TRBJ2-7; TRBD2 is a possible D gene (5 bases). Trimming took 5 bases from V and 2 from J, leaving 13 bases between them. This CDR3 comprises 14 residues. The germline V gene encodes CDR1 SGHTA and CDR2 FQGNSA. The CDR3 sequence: CASSLITGTYEQYF. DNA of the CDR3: TGTGCCAGCAGCCTTATTACGGGAACCTACGAGCAGTACTTC.

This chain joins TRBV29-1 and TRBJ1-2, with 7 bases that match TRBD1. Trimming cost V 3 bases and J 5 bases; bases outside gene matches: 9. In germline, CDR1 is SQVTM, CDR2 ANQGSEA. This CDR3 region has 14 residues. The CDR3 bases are TGCAGCGTTGACGGACAGGAAAAAGGGTATGGCTACACCTTC. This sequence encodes CSVDGQEKGYGYTF.

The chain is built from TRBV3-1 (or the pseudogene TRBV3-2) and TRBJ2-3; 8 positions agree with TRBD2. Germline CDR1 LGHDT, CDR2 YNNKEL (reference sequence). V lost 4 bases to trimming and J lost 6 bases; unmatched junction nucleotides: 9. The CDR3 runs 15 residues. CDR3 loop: CASSPFGAGADTQYF. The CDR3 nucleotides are TGTGCCAGCAGCCCCTTCGGAGCGGGAGCGGATACGCAGTATTTT.

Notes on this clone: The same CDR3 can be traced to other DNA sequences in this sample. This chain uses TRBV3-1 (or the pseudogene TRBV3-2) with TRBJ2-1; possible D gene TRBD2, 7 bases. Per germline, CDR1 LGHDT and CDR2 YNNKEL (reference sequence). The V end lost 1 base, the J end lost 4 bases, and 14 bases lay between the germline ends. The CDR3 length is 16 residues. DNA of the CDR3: TGTGCCAGCAGCCAAGGGGGACGGGGGGCTTACAATGAGCAGTTCTTC. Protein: CASSQGGRGAYNEQFF.

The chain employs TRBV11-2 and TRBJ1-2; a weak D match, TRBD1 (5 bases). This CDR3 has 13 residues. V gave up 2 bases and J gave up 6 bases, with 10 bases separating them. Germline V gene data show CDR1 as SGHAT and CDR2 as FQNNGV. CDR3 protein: CASSLRQNHGYTF. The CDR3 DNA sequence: TGTGCCAGCAGCTTAAGACAGAACCATGGCTACACCTTC.

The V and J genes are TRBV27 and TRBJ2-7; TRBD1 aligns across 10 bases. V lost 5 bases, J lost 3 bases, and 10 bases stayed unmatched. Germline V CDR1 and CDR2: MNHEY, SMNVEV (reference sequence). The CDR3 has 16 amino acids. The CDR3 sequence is CASSIDSGTGVYEQYF. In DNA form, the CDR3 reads TGTGCCAGCAGTATAGACTCCGGGACAGGGGTCTACGAGCAGTACTTC.